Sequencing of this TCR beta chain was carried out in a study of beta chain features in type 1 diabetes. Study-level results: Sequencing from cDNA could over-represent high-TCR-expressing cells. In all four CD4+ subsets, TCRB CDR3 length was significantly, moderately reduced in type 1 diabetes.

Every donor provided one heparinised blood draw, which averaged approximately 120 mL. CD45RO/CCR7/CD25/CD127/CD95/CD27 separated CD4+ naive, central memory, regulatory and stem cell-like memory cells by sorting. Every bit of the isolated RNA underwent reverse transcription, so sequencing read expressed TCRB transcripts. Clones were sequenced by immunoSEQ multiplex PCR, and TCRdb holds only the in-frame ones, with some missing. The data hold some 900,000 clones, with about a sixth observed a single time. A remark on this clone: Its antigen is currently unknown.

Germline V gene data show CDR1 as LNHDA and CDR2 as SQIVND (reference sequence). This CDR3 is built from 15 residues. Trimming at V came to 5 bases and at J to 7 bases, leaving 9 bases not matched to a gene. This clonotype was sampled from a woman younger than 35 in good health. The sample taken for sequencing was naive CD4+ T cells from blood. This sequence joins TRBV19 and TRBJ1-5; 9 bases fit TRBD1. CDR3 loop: CASSLGQGSWQPQHF. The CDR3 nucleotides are TGTGCCAGTAGTCTCGGACAGGGGAGCTGGCAGCCCCAGCATTTT.